This TCR beta chain was recorded in a study of blood T cell repertoires in COVID-19. The method was immunoSEQ multiplex PCR; TCRdb's version includes in-frame clones alone and lacks a portion of them. The table records some 260,000 clones, 88% of them present only once. A few counts support this clone. This CDR3 has 18 amino acids. J gave up 5 bases and V 1 base, and 10 bases lay outside the gene matches. Looked up from germline, CDR1 is KGHSH and CDR2 is LQKENI. The rearrangement joins TRBV18 to TRBJ1-6; 8 bases are a match to TRBD1. The sequencing input was peripheral blood. The TCR sequence derives from a woman between 25 and 40 years old with acute or convalescent COVID-19. DNA of the CDR3: TGTGCCAGCTCACCACAAGGGCCGGGACAGGCTAATAATTCACCCCTCCACTTT. Its translation: CASSPQGPGQANNSPLHF.